The entry below describes one T cell receptor (beta chain). Clones were sequenced by immunoSEQ multiplex PCR, and TCRdb holds only the in-frame ones, with some missing. The table lists about 60,000 clones, 91% of them singletons. The data derive from a study of OX40 agonist ivuxolimab in advanced cancers. The clonotype originates from an adult with an advanced solid tumor such as melanoma, head and neck, liver or kidney cancer. This specimen consisted of CD4+ or CD8+ T cells sorted from blood, obtained in a trial of the OX40 agonist ivuxolimab.

The CDR3 loop reads CASVPPSDGTQYF. The CDR3, as DNA: TGTGCTAGTGTCCCCCCCTCAGACGGGACCCAGTACTTC. V and J are TRBV12-5 and TRBJ2-5; D not resolved. CDR3 size: 13 residues. Looked up from germline, CDR1 is LGHNT and CDR2 is FRNRAP. Trimming shortened V by 7 bases and J by 7 bases, and 16 bases separated the two germline ends. The full variable domain, with the rest looked up from reference TRBV12-5 and TRBJ2-5, is DARVTQTPRHKVTEMGQEVTMRCQPILGHNTVFWYRQTMMQGLELLAYFRNRAPLDDSGMPKDRFSAEMPDATLATLKIQPSEPRDSAVYFCASVPPSDGTQYFGPGTRLLVL.